The rows below give T cell receptor beta chains drawn from one sample of a study of shared clonotypes between healthy human individuals. The protocol was immunoSEQ multiplex PCR, while the TCRdb copy is restricted to in-frame clones and leaves out a portion. Counted here are approximately 980,000 clones, over 75% occurring once; the ten biggest clones make up nearly 1.5%. The sequencing input was memory CD4+ T cells sorted from blood. The receptors stem from a man aged 18 to 30 in good health. CDR3s include the opening cysteine and the closing phenylalanine or tryptophan. The order of the fields is clone size, D gene, V gene, J gene, CDR3 protein, CDR3 DNA. D genes are given only for firm matches. A clone size is listed for some rows: how often the clone was seen (once, few, many), or a class if it is expanded.

clone_size: NA; d_call: NA; v_call: TRBV5-1; j_call: TRBJ2-7; cdr3_aa: CASRPDRDYYEQYF; cdr3_nt: TGCGCCAGCAGACCGGACAGGGACTACTACGAGCAGTACTTC
clone_size: few; d_call: NA; v_call: TRBV29-1; j_call: TRBJ2-5; cdr3_aa: CSVEEGVRETQYF; cdr3_nt: TGCAGCGTTGAGGAGGGTGTGAGAGAGACCCAGTACTTC
clone_size: NA; d_call: TRBD2; v_call: TRBV4-3; j_call: TRBJ2-2; cdr3_aa: CASRTGTSGRTGELFF; cdr3_nt: TGCGCCAGCCGGACCGGGACTAGCGGGAGGACCGGGGAGCTGTTTTTT
clone_size: NA; d_call: TRBD1; v_call: TRBV6-6; j_call: TRBJ1-1; cdr3_aa: CASSYGQGAAFF; cdr3_nt: TGTGCCAGCAGTTACGGACAGGGGGCTGCTTTCTTT
clone_size: NA; d_call: TRBD1; v_call: TRBV11-2; j_call: TRBJ1-4; cdr3_aa: CASSLDRGSEKLFF; cdr3_nt: TGTGCCAGCAGCCTGGACAGGGGCTCTGAAAAACTGTTTTTT
clone_size: NA; d_call: NA; v_call: TRBV5-1; j_call: TRBJ1-5; cdr3_aa: CASSLGGPNQPQHF; cdr3_nt: TGCGCCAGCAGCTTGGGCGGGCCCAATCAGCCCCAGCATTTT
clone_size: NA; d_call: TRBD1; v_call: TRBV27; j_call: TRBJ2-6; cdr3_aa: CASTPRADRGSGANVLTF; cdr3_nt: TGTGCCAGCACCCCTAGAGCAGACAGGGGGTCTGGGGCCAACGTCCTGACTTTC
clone_size: many; d_call: TRBD1; v_call: TRBV5-1; j_call: TRBJ2-3; cdr3_aa: CASRTGPTDTQYF; cdr3_nt: TGCGCCAGCCGGACAGGGCCCACAGATACGCAGTATTTT
clone_size: once; d_call: NA; v_call: TRBV2; j_call: TRBJ1-6; cdr3_aa: CASSRYPPGTNNSPLHF; cdr3_nt: TGTGCCAGCAGTCGCTATCCCCCTGGGACAAATAATTCACCCCTCCACTTT
clone_size: NA; d_call: TRBD2; v_call: TRBV19; j_call: TRBJ2-3; cdr3_aa: CASSTPVGLAGRWDTQYF; cdr3_nt: TGTGCCAGTAGTACCCCCGTTGGTCTAGCGGGTCGTTGGGATACGCAGTATTTT
clone_size: NA; d_call: NA; v_call: TRBV5-1; j_call: TRBJ1-5; cdr3_aa: CASSLGELGYSNQPQHF; cdr3_nt: TGCGCCAGCAGCTTGGGCGAGCTTGGGTATAGCAATCAGCCCCAGCATTTT
clone_size: NA; d_call: NA; v_call: TRBV5-4; j_call: TRBJ2-3; cdr3_aa: CASGRQDSLSTDTQYF; cdr3_nt: TGTGCCAGCGGCCGACAGGATTCCCTGAGCACAGATACGCAGTATTTT
clone_size: few; d_call: NA; v_call: TRBV7-2; j_call: TRBJ2-3; cdr3_aa: CASSLAPNPTDTQYF; cdr3_nt: TGTGCCAGCAGCCTCGCCCCCAACCCCACAGATACGCAGTATTTT
clone_size: NA; d_call: TRBD1; v_call: TRBV30; j_call: TRBJ2-7; cdr3_aa: CAWSPRQGSPSEQYF; cdr3_nt: TGTGCCTGGAGCCCGAGACAGGGGAGCCCAAGTGAGCAGTACTTC
clone_size: NA; d_call: NA; v_call: TRBV5-1; j_call: TRBJ1-1; cdr3_aa: CASSLPGAEAFF; cdr3_nt: TGCGCCAGCAGCTTGCCCGGGGCTGAAGCTTTCTTT
clone_size: NA; d_call: NA; v_call: TRBV28; j_call: TRBJ1-6; cdr3_aa: CASNPRDSPLHF; cdr3_nt: TGTGCCAGCAATCCACGGGATTCACCCCTCCACTTT
clone_size: NA; d_call: NA; v_call: TRBV28; j_call: TRBJ1-2; cdr3_aa: CASSPAFYGYTF; cdr3_nt: TGTGCCAGCAGTCCTGCTTTCTATGGCTACACCTTC
clone_size: NA; d_call: TRBD1; v_call: TRBV5-1; j_call: TRBJ2-6; cdr3_aa: CASSAGQAGANVLTF; cdr3_nt: TGCGCCAGCAGCGCAGGACAGGCTGGGGCCAACGTCCTGACTTTC
clone_size: NA; d_call: TRBD1; v_call: TRBV7-2; j_call: TRBJ1-2; cdr3_aa: CASSATGRGRDVYGYTF; cdr3_nt: TGTGCCAGCAGCGCTACAGGAAGGGGGCGCGATGTTTATGGCTACACCTTC